This T cell receptor beta chain was captured by sequencing in a study of shared clonotypes between healthy human individuals. CD45RO-negative CD8 cells positively selected for CCR7 made up the naive population, which excluded terminally differentiated effector memory CD45RA+ cells. Trimming cost V 3 bases and J 8 bases, with 14 bases left between them. Germline CDR1 is LNHNV and CDR2 is YYDKDF (reference sequence). This CDR3 has 14 residues. Genomic DNA per cell subset filled all wells of several immunoSEQ plates. The method was immunoSEQ multiplex PCR; TCRdb's version includes in-frame clones alone and lacks a portion of them. The sample holds some 2,100,000 clones, approximately 94% seen once.

Sample: naive CD8+ T cells from PBMCs. This receptor was taken from a man between 18 and 29 years old in good health. Some clones in this sample may be carry-over from other donors' samples. This sequence joins TRBV15 and TRBJ2-1, with D possibly being TRBD2 (5 bases). The CDR3 protein is CATSRTNGVDEQFF. Written as DNA, the CDR3 is TGTGCCACCAGCAGGACTAACGGTGTCGATGAGCAGTTCTTC.